The sequence of this T cell receptor beta chain was determined in a study of response to subunit inactivated influenza vaccine (dated by TCRdb to the late 2010s). In the study overall: To follow how T cells responded to a trivalent subunit inactivated influenza vaccine, the researchers relied on deep quantitative profiling of the T cell receptor repertoire.

Trimming takes 1 base off V and 6 bases off J; junction bases not matched to a gene: 5. CDR1 and CDR2 are drawn from the germline V gene: MNHEY, SVGAGI. The CDR3, from cysteine to phenylalanine, totals 14 residues. CDR3 DNA only is kept here, 42 bases in frame from base 1. Library preparation was by RT-PCR. The run used an Illumina HiSeq 2500. Using fastp at Q25 and MiXCR, TCRdb reprocessed the public reads and kept productive beta chains. For every CDR3 protein sequence, its rows merge into one entry that carries the most common genes and DNA. The sample table holds roughly 700,000 distinct CDR3 sequences, of which about 15% were seen once. Of the sample, 5.5% to 8% is held by the ten largest clones. About this clonotype: Its recognized antigen is unknown. No much larger clone exists at a distance of one base, and base qualities are not known.

Overall study outcomes, separate from this receptor: The authors proposed that each seasonal influenza vaccination may bring in only a limited number of new T cells.

Sequencing used PBMCs from blood, obtained less than 15 days before vaccination. Here the chain combines TRBV6-5 and TRBJ2-5, with TRBD1 identical over 7 junction bases. The origin of this receptor is a man aged 50 to 60 who received an inactivated influenza vaccine. Donor details come from another sample of the same person, matched by shared clones. The CDR3 corresponds to CASSYWQGEQTQYF. DNA sequence: TGTGCCAGCAGTTACTGGCAGGGGGAGCAGACCCAGTACTTC.